The 3 T cell receptor beta chains below were found in one sample sequenced in a study of PD-L1 blockade in urothelial cancer. Measured with immunoSEQ multiplex PCR; TCRdb has only the in-frame clones, and not every one. The sample has approximately 79,000 clones, less than 95% seen once. Stated time point: peripheral blood 6 weeks after treatment start. Sequences were derived from PBMCs, sampled around atezolizumab (anti-PD-L1) treatment. The receptors come from a woman of 80 years or more with urothelial cancer.

This clone occurred a few times. The chain has TRBV28 and TRBJ2-7; 14 bases align to TRBD2. The trim removed 3 bases at V and 5 bases at J, leaving 3 bases unmatched. CDR1 and CDR2 (germline): MDHEN, SYDVKM. This CDR3 spans 15 amino acids. The CDR3 DNA reads as TGTGCCAGCAGTTTCCAGGGACTAGCGGGAGACGAGCAGTACTTC. Amino acids: CASSFQGLAGDEQYF.

The chain couples TRBV6-1 to TRBJ1-2; 9 bases align to TRBD1. CDR1 is MNHNS and CDR2 is SASEGT in the germline V gene. V trimming: 7 bases; J trimming: 7 bases; junction bases outside the gene matches: 7. The CDR3 has 13 amino acids. CDR3 nucleotide sequence: TGTGCCAGCAAGAGTACAGGGGGCATTGGCTACACCTTC. It codes for CASKSTGGIGYTF.

The chain uses TRBV11-2 and TRBJ2-5; TRBD1 matches at 9 bases. The CDR3 has 16 residues. The germline V gene encodes CDR1 SGHAT and CDR2 FQNNGV. V dropped 2 bases and J dropped 3; count of bases not matched to a gene: 7. Here the CDR3 reads CASSLYFGQGKETQYF. CDR3 nucleotides: TGTGCCAGCAGCTTATATTTTGGACAGGGGAAAGAGACCCAGTACTTC.